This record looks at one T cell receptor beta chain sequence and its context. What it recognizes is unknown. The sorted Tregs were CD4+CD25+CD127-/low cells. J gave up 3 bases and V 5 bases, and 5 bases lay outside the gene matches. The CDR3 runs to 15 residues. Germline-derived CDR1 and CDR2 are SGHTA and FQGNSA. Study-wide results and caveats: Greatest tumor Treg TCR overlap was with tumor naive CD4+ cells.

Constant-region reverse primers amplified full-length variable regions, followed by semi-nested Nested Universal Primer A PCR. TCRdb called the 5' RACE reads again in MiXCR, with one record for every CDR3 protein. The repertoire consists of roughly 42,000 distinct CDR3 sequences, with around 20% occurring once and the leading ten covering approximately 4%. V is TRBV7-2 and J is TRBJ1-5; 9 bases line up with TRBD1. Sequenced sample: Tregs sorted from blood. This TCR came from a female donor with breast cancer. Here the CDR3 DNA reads TGTGCCAGCAGCCACTGGGACAGGGACAATCAGCCCCAGCATTTT. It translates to CASSHWDRDNQPQHF.